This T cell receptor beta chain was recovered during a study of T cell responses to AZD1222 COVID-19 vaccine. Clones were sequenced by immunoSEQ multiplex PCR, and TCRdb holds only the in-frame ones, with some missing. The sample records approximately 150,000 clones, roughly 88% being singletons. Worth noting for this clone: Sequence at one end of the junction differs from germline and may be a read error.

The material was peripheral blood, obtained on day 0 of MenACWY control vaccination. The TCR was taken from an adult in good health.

The CDR3 region has the DNA TGTGCCAGCAGCCAGGGACTAGCGGGAGAGGCGATTGTCTTC. It yields the protein CASSQGLAGEAIVF. The chain uses TRBV7-9 and TRBJ2-7; 14 bases match TRBD2. The CDR3 has 14 amino acids. Germline CDR1 and CDR2: SEHNR and FQNEAQ (reference sequence).